The 5 T cell receptor beta chains in this list originate from one sample, sequenced in a study of T cells after yellow fever vaccination. MiXCR, applied by TCRdb to the 5' RACE reads, yields one record per CDR3 protein. The repertoire has about 240,000 distinct CDR3 sequences, 3.6% of them found once; the top ten carry around 20%. The sample consisted of PBMCs, taken 15 days after the yellow fever booster vaccination. Receptor source: a man between 18 and 29 years old who received the YFV17D yellow fever vaccine.

In its sample, this clonotype was seen many times. The rearrangement joins TRBV18 to TRBJ1-5, with 7 nucleotides matching TRBD1. The CDR3 loop spans 14 amino acids. With 11 bases clipped from V and 0 bases from J, the junction kept 7 bases outside the gene matches. Germline CDR1 is KGHSH and CDR2 is LQKENI. The CDR3 sequence is CASQGQVSNQPQHF. The CDR3, as DNA: TGTGCCTCCCAAGGACAGGTTAGCAATCAGCCCCAGCATTTT. Variable domain in full (rest from reference TRBV18 and TRBJ1-5): NAGVMQNPRHLVRRRGQEARLRCSPMKGHSHVYWYRQLPEEGLKFMVYLQKENIIDESGMPKERFSAEFPKEGPSILRIQQVVRGDSAAYFCASQGQVSNQPQHFGDGTRLSIL.

This clonotype was found many times. The chain carries TRBV7-2 and TRBJ1-2, with D unresolved. This CDR3 has 13 amino acids. From germline, CDR1 is SGHTA and CDR2 FQGNSA. The V gene lost 8 bases and the J gene lost 0 bases, with 10 bases spanning the gap. CDR3 amino acids: CASSPDPNYGYTF. The DNA for the CDR3 is TGTGCCAGCTCCCCGGACCCTAACTATGGCTACACCTTC. Variable domain in full (rest from reference TRBV7-2 and TRBJ1-2): GAGVSQSPSNKVTEKGKDVELRCDPISGHTALYWYRQSLGQGLEFLIYFQGNSAPDKSGLPSDRFSAERTGGSVSTLTIQRTQQEDSAVYLCASSPDPNYGYTFGSGTRLTVV.

This clonotype appeared many times. The rearrangement uses TRBV5-1 and TRBJ2-2; the match to TRBD1 covers 11 bases. V gave up 4 bases and J gave up 3 bases; unmatched junction bases: 8. CDR1 is SGHRS and CDR2 is YFSETQ in the germline V gene. CDR3 size: 17 residues. Here the CDR3 reads CASSPWGQGDDTGELFF. The CDR3 DNA reads as TGCGCCAGCAGCCCTTGGGGACAGGGGGATGACACCGGGGAGCTGTTTTTT.

This clonotype appeared a few times. The genes are TRBV6-2 or TRBV6-3 and TRBJ2-7, with TRBD1 matching 7 bases. J gave up 4 bases and V 4 bases, and 10 bases lay outside the gene matches. CDR1 is MNHEY, CDR2 SVGEGT, per germline. The length of the CDR3 is 15 residues. The CDR3 protein is CASSFYRGQSYEQYV. As DNA, the CDR3 is TGTGCCAGCAGTTTCTATAGGGGACAGAGTTACGAGCAGTACGTC.

Ten or more counts support this clonotype. The chain joins TRBV5-4 to TRBJ1-2; D may be TRBD1 (5 bases). The V end was cut by 4 bases, the J end by 0 bases, with 16 bases between. Germline V gene lookup returns CDR1 SGHNT and CDR2 YYREEE (reference sequence). The length of the CDR3 is 16 residues. CDR3: CASSRDLDPTNYGYTF. CDR3 nucleotides: TGTGCCAGCAGCCGGGACCTTGACCCGACTAACTATGGCTACACCTTC.